The 20 T cell receptor beta chains reported below all come from one sample, sequenced in a study of blood T cell repertoires in COVID-19. Clones were read by immunoSEQ multiplex PCR, and TCRdb kept only the in-frame ones, dropping some. The sample records 35,000 to 50,000 clones, 65% to 80% being singletons. The specimen sequenced was peripheral blood. Receptors were obtained from an elderly man with acute or convalescent COVID-19.

The chain recombines TRBV4-2 with TRBJ2-2, with 7 positions matching TRBD1. The CDR3 covers 16 residues. CDR1 is LGHNA and CDR2 is YNFKEQ in the germline V gene. The trim removed 1 base at V and 5 bases at J, leaving 7 bases unmatched. The CDR3 protein is CASSQAARGTTGELFF. DNA of the CDR3: TGTGCCAGCAGCCAAGCGGCCAGGGGGACAACCGGGGAGCTGTTTTTT.

The chain employs TRBV11-2 and TRBJ2-1, with D tentatively TRBD2 (5 bases). CDR1 and CDR2 from the germline V gene are SGHAT and FQNNGV. The CDR3 extends over 17 amino acids. V was trimmed by 0 bases and J by 4 bases, leaving 16 bases between them. The CDR3 loop reads CASSLDLRGLRYNEQFF. The CDR3 coding sequence is TGTGCCAGCAGCTTAGACTTGCGAGGGCTTAGGTACAATGAGCAGTTCTTC.

This chain uses TRBV3-1 (or the pseudogene TRBV3-2) with TRBJ1-1, with 7 bases lining up with TRBD1. Germline trimming cut 2 bases from V and 1 base from J; bases unmatched to any gene: 4. This CDR3 has 15 amino acids. CDR1 and CDR2 (germline): LGHDT, YNNKEL (reference sequence). The CDR3 region has the DNA TGTGCCAGCAGCCAAAACAGGGGCGAGAACACTGAAGCTTTCTTT. It codes for CASSQNRGENTEAFF.

This chain connects TRBV11-3 to TRBJ2-5; D possibly corresponds to TRBD2 (6 bases). Germline CDR1 and CDR2: SGHNT and YENEEA. CDR3 length: 13 residues. The V end was cut by 5 bases, the J end by 4 bases, with 11 bases between. CDR3 region: CASSAGGIETQYF. Written as DNA, the CDR3 is TGTGCCAGCAGCGCAGGCGGGATAGAGACCCAGTACTTC.

The chain recombines TRBV5-1 with TRBJ2-7, with D possibly TRBD1 on 6 matching bases. The V gene's germline CDR1 is SGHRS and CDR2 YFSETQ. The CDR3 totals 15 residues. V lost 2 bases and J lost 2, with 14 bases in between. CDR3 region: CASSLQGQLTYEQYF. In DNA form, the CDR3 reads TGCGCCAGCAGCTTACAGGGTCAACTGACCTACGAGCAGTACTTC.

The chain recombines TRBV6-5 with TRBJ1-1; 7 nucleotides line up with TRBD1. The CDR3 runs to 14 residues. In germline, CDR1 is MNHEY, CDR2 SVGAGI. The V segment lost 7 bases and the J segment 6 bases; nucleotides outside the gene matches: 11. The CDR3 spells CASNDRVARPEAFF. CDR3 coding DNA: TGTGCCAGCAACGACAGGGTTGCTCGGCCTGAAGCTTTCTTT.

In this sample, this clone turned up a few times. This chain connects TRBV10-3 to TRBJ2-7, with D possibly TRBD1 on 5 matching bases. The CDR3 covers 15 residues. Between the trimmed V and J ends, which lost 2 bases and 2 bases, there was a span of 13 bases. Germline V gives CDR1 ENHRY, CDR2 SYGVKD. In DNA, the CDR3 is TGTGCCATCAGTGAGCCAAGACAGACAACCTACGAGCAGTACTTC. Amino acids: CAISEPRQTTYEQYF.

The J gene is TRBJ2-3, the V gene TRBV7-2; TRBD2 agrees at 15 bases. The CDR3 totals 17 residues. CDR1 is SGHTA, CDR2 FQGNSA, per germline. The trim removed 1 base at V and 5 bases at J, leaving 4 bases unmatched. The CDR3 reads CASSLGGLAGGQDTQYF. CDR3 DNA sequence: TGTGCCAGCAGCTTAGGTGGACTAGCGGGGGGGCAAGATACGCAGTATTTT. Variable domain in full (rest from reference TRBV7-2 and TRBJ2-3): GAGVSQSPSNKVTEKGKDVELRCDPISGHTALYWYRQSLGQGLEFLIYFQGNSAPDKSGLPSDRFSAERTGGSVSTLTIQRTQQEDSAVYLCASSLGGLAGGQDTQYFGPGTRLTVL.

The V and J genes are TRBV6-5 and TRBJ1-5, with TRBD1 as a possible D gene (6 bases). Per the germline V gene, CDR1 is MNHEY and CDR2 is SVGAGI. The CDR3 has 13 amino acids. Trimming removed 7 bases at V and 4 bases at J, with 11 bases between. The chain's CDR3 is CASTAGANQPQHF. CDR3 DNA sequence: TGTGCCAGCACAGCAGGGGCAAATCAGCCCCAGCATTTT.

The rearrangement links TRBV28 to TRBJ1-1; D gene unclear. V lost 5 bases and J 1 base, leaving 8 bases between the germline ends. The CDR3 is 13 amino acids. Germline loops: CDR1 MDHEN, CDR2 SYDVKM. The DNA of the CDR3 is TGTGCCAGCAGTCCTAACAGGAACACTGAAGCTTTCTTT. It is translated as CASSPNRNTEAFF.

The chain recombines TRBV5-5 with TRBJ1-2; D unresolved. Germline V gene lookup returns CDR1 SGHKS and CDR2 YYEKEE (reference sequence). Trimming took off 0 bases at V and 3 bases at J, with 9 bases between the two ends. The CDR3 spans 14 residues. The CDR3 DNA reads as TGTGCCAGCAGCTTGGGGACTTCGGACTATGGCTACACCTTC. It translates to CASSLGTSDYGYTF.

The J gene is TRBJ1-6, the V gene TRBV5-4; D unresolved. Trimming cost V 4 bases and J 5 bases, with 10 bases left between them. Germline V lookup: CDR1 SGHNT, CDR2 YYREEE (reference sequence). The CDR3 loop spans 14 amino acids. For the CDR3, the DNA is TGTGCCAGCAGCCCAGGATGGAATAATTCACCCCTCCACTTT. Encoded protein: CASSPGWNNSPLHF. The variable domain in full, completed from reference TRBV5-4 and TRBJ1-6, reads ETGVTQSPTHLIKTRGQQVTLRCSSQSGHNTVSWYQQALGQGPQFIFQYYREEENGRGNFPPRFSGLQFPNYSSELNVNALELDDSALYLCASSPGWNNSPLHFGNGTRLTVT.

The V call is TRBV29-1, the J call TRBJ1-2; maybe TRBD1 (5 bases). CDR3 length: 14 residues. Trimming pared 6 bases from V and 7 bases from J, leaving 21 bases between. The germline V gene has CDR1 SQVTM and CDR2 ANQGSEA. CDR3 loop: CSVPRGGSGLGYTF. The DNA for the CDR3 is TGCAGCGTCCCCCGGGGGGGGAGCGGCCTTGGCTACACCTTC.

The chain combines TRBV4-2 with TRBJ2-1; the match to TRBD2 covers 12 bases. This CDR3 region has 20 residues. CDR1 and CDR2 (germline): LGHNA, YNFKEQ. V lost 1 base to trimming and J lost 0 bases; unmatched junction nucleotides: 10. CDR3 in amino acids: CASSQALLAGGGSSYNEQFF. In nucleotides, the CDR3 is TGTGCCAGCAGCCAAGCGCTACTAGCGGGGGGCGGCAGCTCCTACAATGAGCAGTTCTTC.

CDR3 residues: CSVTGQGNNQPQHF. In nucleotides, the CDR3 is TGCAGCGTTACGGGACAGGGTAACAATCAGCCCCAGCATTTT. The genes are TRBV29-1 and TRBJ1-5; TRBD1 matches 9 bases. There are 14 residues in the CDR3. V lost 5 bases to trimming and J lost 3 bases; unmatched junction nucleotides: 5. CDR1 is SQVTM and CDR2 is ANQGSEA in the germline V gene.

Written as DNA, the CDR3 is TGTGCCAGTAGCGACCCCCGGGACAGGGGGCTTCACTATGGCTACACCTTC. It yields the protein CASSDPRDRGLHYGYTF. This chain uses TRBV19 with TRBJ1-2, with 12 bases that match TRBD1. V was pared by 6 bases and J by 3 bases, with 11 bases of the junction left unmatched. This CDR3 has 17 residues. Germline CDR1 reads LNHDA; CDR2 reads SQIVND (reference sequence). The entire variable domain, with the rest obtained from reference TRBV19 and TRBJ1-2, is as follows: DGGITQSPKYLFRKEGQNVTLSCEQNLNHDAMYWYRQDPGQGLRLIYYSQIVNDFQKGDIAEGYSVSREKKESFPLTVTSAQKNPTAFYLCASSDPRDRGLHYGYTFGSGTRLTVV.

The chain recombines TRBV10-3 with TRBJ1-1, with TRBD1 identical over 8 bases. Germline V lookup: CDR1 ENHRY, CDR2 SYGVKD. V gave up 0 bases and J gave up 1 base; unmatched junction bases: 1. The CDR3 loop spans 15 amino acids. As DNA, the CDR3 is TGTGCCATCAGTGAGTCTCAGGGGGCGAACACTGAAGCTTTCTTT. Its protein product is CAISESQGANTEAFF.

The chain is built from TRBV28 and TRBJ1-5; 8 bases match TRBD1. Per the germline V gene, CDR1 is MDHEN and CDR2 is SYDVKM. The CDR3 is 15 residues long. The J segment lost 6 bases and the V segment lost 5 bases, leaving 9 bases of the junction unmatched. The DNA for the CDR3 is TGTGCCAGCAGTGTAGGGACAGGTCGGGGTCAGCCCCAGCATTTT. Amino acids: CASSVGTGRGQPQHF.

The DNA of the CDR3 is TGTGCCAGCAGCCGATTCGGGGGGGCGAGCAATCAGCCCCAGCATTTT. It encodes CASSRFGGASNQPQHF. This chain uses TRBV5-6 with TRBJ1-5; D perhaps matches TRBD1 (6 bases). V was pared by 4 bases and J by 1 base, with 15 bases between. CDR1 and CDR2 from the germline V gene are SGHDT and YYEEEE. The CDR3 runs 16 residues.

The V gene is TRBV7-8, the J gene TRBJ2-1; 7 bases are shared with TRBD1. The CDR3 is 15 amino acids. Germline V gene lookup returns CDR1 SGHVS and CDR2 FQNEAQ. V shed 3 bases, J shed 0 bases, and the junction held 2 bases outside the gene matches. CDR3 loop: CASSFNRGSYNEQFF. In nucleotides, the CDR3 is TGTGCCAGCAGCTTCAACAGGGGCTCCTACAATGAGCAGTTCTTC.